A selection of T cell receptor beta chains follows, all from one sample in a study of identical twins. MiXCR, run by TCRdb on the 5' RACE reads, gives a single entry per CDR3 protein. The sample yields more than 650,000 distinct CDR3 sequences, around 5.7% seen once. The sample comprised naive T cells sorted from blood. The receptor source for this set is a man aged 18 to 30 in good health. CDR3s include the opening cysteine and the closing phenylalanine or tryptophan. The D gene is left open where the match is weak. Size is stated for part of the rows, as once, few or many counts, or as a class when the clone is expanded.

v_call d_call clone_size cdr3_aa
TRBV6-1 - - CASRMRGGQGAKKQYF
TRBV20-1 - many CSARIFRSEAFF
TRBV18 - many CASSLPTGVQFF
TRBV28 - few CASEPPDARGTYEQYF
TRBV6-5 TRBD2 many CASSYMWEGRGNEQFF
TRBV5-6 - few CASLDGTLNTGELFF
TRBV24-1 - - CATSNSVENTGELFF
TRBV6-5 TRBD1 - CASSYSLSSAGGTQYF
TRBV20-1 TRBD1 few CSATDRGITDTQYF
TRBV7-9 - many CASSLVRRPTGELFF
TRBV20-1 - many CSANQGYNSPLHF
TRBV3-1 - few CASSQAQTWSSGELFF
TRBV12-3/TRBV12-4 - many CASSPRGGSTEAFF
TRBV7-2 - many CASSLWEGRYGYTF
TRBV7-2 - - CASSLREGNTGELFF
TRBV4-2 - many CASSQDRVAEQYF
TRBV4-3 - - CASSQDRDSETQYF
TRBV29-1 - - CSFNYPEQFF
TRBV3-1 TRBD2 - CASSRGTSGRVYEQYF
TRBV6-1 TRBD2 - CASGGLAAQETQYF
TRBV14 - many CASSQGPIQETQYF
TRBV6-5 - - CASSYSTANYGYTF
TRBV4-1 TRBD1 - CASSQLGQGAGGYTF
TRBV30 - - CAWNPWSGANVLTF
TRBV5-1 - many CASSLISAGTNEQFF
TRBV12-3/TRBV12-4 TRBD2 few CASSLGRLAGVNEQFF
TRBV10-3 - few CATLASEIQETQYF
TRBV19 TRBD2 - CASSRRASGGTDTQYF
TRBV4-2 - few CASSQEASVGGELFF
TRBV10-2 TRBD1 few CASKPGQNYNEQFF
TRBV20-1 TRBD1 many CSARSSDRDHEQYF
TRBV4-1 TRBD1 many CASSYRDRGSGELFF
TRBV2 TRBD2 few CASSAETSGRARNEQFF
TRBV18 TRBD1 - CASSPTRSLQGAKPQHF
TRBV20-1 TRBD1 many CSAALGQGATDTQYF
TRBV5-1 - few CASTTEWGTEAFF
TRBV30 TRBD1 - CAWQGQFTDTQYF
TRBV29-1 - many CSAHSAGSSYNEQFF
TRBV20-1 TRBD1 many CSADRAGANVLTF
TRBV15 TRBD1 few CATSRPGTGVYNEQFF
TRBV18 TRBD1 - CASSPLGQELSNQPQHF
TRBV7-9 - few CASSLAQGWDTEAFF
TRBV12-3/TRBV12-4 - - CASSRGGAGNSPLHF
TRBV5-1 - - CASSLAPRNNEQFF
TRBV6-1 TRBD1 - CASSRRQGHTGELFF
TRBV5-5 - many CASSLVGGPETQYF
TRBV7-2 TRBD1 many CASSPPGQGAGEQFF
TRBV5-1 - few CASILAWTENTGELFF
TRBV6-2/TRBV6-3 - many CASSYGSHNEQFF
TRBV5-1 TRBD2 many CASAPLAGGPSDTQYF
TRBV10-3 - few CAIGAPRLSSYNEQFF
TRBV5-1 - many CASSLQGDEQFF